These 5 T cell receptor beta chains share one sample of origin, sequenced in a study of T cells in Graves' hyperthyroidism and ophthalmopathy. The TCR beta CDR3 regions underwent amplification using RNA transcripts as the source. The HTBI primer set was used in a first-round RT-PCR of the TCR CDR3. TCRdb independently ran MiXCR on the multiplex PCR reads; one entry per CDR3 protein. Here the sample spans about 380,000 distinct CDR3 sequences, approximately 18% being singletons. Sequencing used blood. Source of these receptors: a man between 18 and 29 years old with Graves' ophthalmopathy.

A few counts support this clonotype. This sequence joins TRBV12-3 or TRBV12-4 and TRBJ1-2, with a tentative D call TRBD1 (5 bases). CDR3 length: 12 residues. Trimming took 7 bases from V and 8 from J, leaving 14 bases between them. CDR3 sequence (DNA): TGTGCCAGCACCCGAGGGGCTCTGGGCTACACCTTC. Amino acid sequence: CASTRGALGYTF.

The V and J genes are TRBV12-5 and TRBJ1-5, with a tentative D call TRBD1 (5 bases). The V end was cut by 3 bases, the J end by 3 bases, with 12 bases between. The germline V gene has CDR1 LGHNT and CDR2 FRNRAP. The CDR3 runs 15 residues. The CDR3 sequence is CASGFGTSTNQPQHF. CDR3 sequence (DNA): TGTGCTAGTGGTTTCGGGACTTCCACCAATCAGCCCCAGCATTTT.

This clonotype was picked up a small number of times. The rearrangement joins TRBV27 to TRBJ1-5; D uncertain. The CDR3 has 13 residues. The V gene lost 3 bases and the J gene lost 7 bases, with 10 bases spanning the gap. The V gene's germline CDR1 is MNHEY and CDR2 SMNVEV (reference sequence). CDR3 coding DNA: TGTGCCAGCAGTTTTTGGGTAGGGCAGCCCCAGCATTTT. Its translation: CASSFWVGQPQHF.

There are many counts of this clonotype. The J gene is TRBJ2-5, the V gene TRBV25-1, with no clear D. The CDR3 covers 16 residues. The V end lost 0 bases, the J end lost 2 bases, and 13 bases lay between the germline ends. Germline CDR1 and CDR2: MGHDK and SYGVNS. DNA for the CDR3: TGTGCCAGCAGTGAATACTCGGCAGGAAAACAAGAGACCCAGTACTTC. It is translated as CASSEYSAGKQETQYF.

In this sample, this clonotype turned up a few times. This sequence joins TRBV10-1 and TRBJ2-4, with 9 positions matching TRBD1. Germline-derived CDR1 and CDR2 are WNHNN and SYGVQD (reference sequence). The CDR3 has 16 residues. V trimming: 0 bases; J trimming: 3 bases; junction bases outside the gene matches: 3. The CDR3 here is CASSESNRGHKNIQYF. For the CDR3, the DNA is TGCGCCAGCAGTGAGTCGAACAGGGGGCACAAAAACATTCAGTACTTC.